This T cell receptor beta chain was profiled in a study of blood T cell repertoires in COVID-19. The wider study: Material from acute and convalescent COVID-19 was sourced from the United States, Italy and Spain. Nucleic acid was either cDNA or gDNA, and it came from T cells, B-cell-depleted T cells, or PBMCs.

The germline gives CDR1 LGHNA, CDR2 YSLEER. The CDR3 runs to 18 residues. V was pared by 3 bases and J by 1 base, with 6 bases of the junction left unmatched. The Seattle patients joined while their infection was active and were tracked longitudinally afterward. Study processing details: Nucleated cell number was recorded as an estimate derived from reference gene primer amplification. The repertoire was sequenced with immunoSEQ multiplex PCR; TCRdb's copy has only in-frame clones and lacks some. For V, J and clone size, that table is used; D and trimming come from the DNA. The data contain under 450,000 clones, 80% to 90% of them singletons.

The clonotype originates from a woman in her sixties or seventies with COVID-19, enrolled during active disease. Material: peripheral blood. The chain links TRBV4-3 to TRBJ2-6; 10 bases fit TRBD1. Written as DNA, the CDR3 is TGCGCCAGCAGCCACGGACAGGGGGGGATTTCTGGGGCCAACGTCCTGACTTTC. It specifies CASSHGQGGISGANVLTF.